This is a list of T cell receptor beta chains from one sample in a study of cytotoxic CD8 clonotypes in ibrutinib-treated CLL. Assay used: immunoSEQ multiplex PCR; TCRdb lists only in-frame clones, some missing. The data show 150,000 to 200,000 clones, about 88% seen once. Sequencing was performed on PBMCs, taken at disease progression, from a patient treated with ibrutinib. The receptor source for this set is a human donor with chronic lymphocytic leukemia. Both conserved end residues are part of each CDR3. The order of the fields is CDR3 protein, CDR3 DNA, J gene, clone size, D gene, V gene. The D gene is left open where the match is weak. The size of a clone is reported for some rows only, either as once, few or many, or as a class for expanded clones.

CDR3: CASSTAGTTQETQYF; DNA: TGTGCCAGCAGTACAGCCGGGACTACGCAAGAGACCCAGTACTTC; J: TRBJ2-5; size: once; D: TRBD2; V: TRBV28
CDR3: CASSFSGGKDEQYF; DNA: TGTGCCAGCAGTTTCTCCGGGGGCAAAGACGAGCAGTACTTC; J: TRBJ2-7; size: -; D: -; V: TRBV28
CDR3: CASSPTGQALEQYF; DNA: TGTGCCAGCTCACCTACGGGACAGGCCCTCGAGCAGTACTTC; J: TRBJ2-7; size: -; D: TRBD1; V: TRBV18
CDR3: CASSSSGSNQPQHF; DNA: TGTGCCAGCAGCTCTAGTGGGTCCAATCAGCCCCAGCATTTT; J: TRBJ1-5; size: -; D: -; V: TRBV5-6
CDR3: CASSYGGTSGSETQYF; DNA: TGTGCCAGCAGTTACGGGGGGACTAGCGGGAGTGAGACCCAGTACTTC; J: TRBJ2-5; size: -; D: TRBD2; V: TRBV6-6
CDR3: CASSLASDEKLFF; DNA: TGCGCCAGCAGCTTGGCCTCTGATGAAAAACTGTTTTTT; J: TRBJ1-4; size: -; D: -; V: TRBV5-1
CDR3: CASSDTGTGGTEQYF; DNA: TGTGCCAGCAGCGATACCGGGACAGGGGGCACCGAGCAGTACTTC; J: TRBJ2-7; size: -; D: TRBD1; V: TRBV6-1
CDR3: CASSLRVAGANVLTF; DNA: TGTGCCAGCAGCTTGCGAGTTGCCGGGGCCAACGTCCTGACTTTC; J: TRBJ2-6; size: -; D: -; V: TRBV5-6
CDR3: CASATQGDTDTQYF; DNA: TGTGCCAGTGCCACCCAGGGGGACACAGATACGCAGTATTTT; J: TRBJ2-3; size: -; D: TRBD1; V: TRBV19
CDR3: CAWSVRGANVLTF; DNA: TGTGCCTGGAGTGTCCGTGGGGCCAACGTCCTGACTTTC; J: TRBJ2-6; size: -; D: -; V: TRBV30
CDR3: CASSLSRGTGGFSSYEQYF; DNA: TGTGCCAGCAGTTTATCCCGGGGGACAGGGGGCTTCAGCTCCTACGAGCAGTACTTC; J: TRBJ2-7; size: -; D: TRBD1; V: TRBV27
CDR3: CATSRDVLAGMFF; DNA: TGTGCCACCAGCAGAGATGTACTAGCGGGGATGTTCTTC; J: TRBJ2-1; size: -; D: TRBD2; V: TRBV15
CDR3: CASSPGSRDRGRFYGYTF; DNA: TGTGCCAGCTCACCAGGTTCCCGGGACAGGGGGCGTTTTTATGGCTACACCTTC; J: TRBJ1-2; size: -; D: TRBD1; V: TRBV18
CDR3: CATQGWEQYF; DNA: TGCGCCACCCAGGGGTGGGAGCAGTACTTC; J: TRBJ2-7; size: few; D: -; V: TRBV10-1
CDR3: CASSISRQGETQYF; DNA: TGTGCCAGTAGTATAAGTCGACAGGGAGAGACCCAGTACTTC; J: TRBJ2-5; size: -; D: TRBD1; V: TRBV19
CDR3: CASSLIVERTETQYF; DNA: TGTGCCAGCAGCTTAATTGTCGAGCGGACGGAGACCCAGTACTTC; J: TRBJ2-5; size: -; D: -; V: TRBV7-6
CDR3: CASSGLADTYEQYF; DNA: TGCGCCAGCAGTGGACTAGCCGACACCTACGAGCAGTACTTC; J: TRBJ2-7; size: -; D: TRBD2; V: TRBV10-1
CDR3: CASSSIFSGSYEQYF; DNA: TGTGCCAGCAGCTCCATTTTTAGCGGCTCCTACGAGCAGTACTTC; J: TRBJ2-7; size: -; D: -; V: TRBV11-3
CDR3: CASSLAWDRVVAYEQYF; DNA: TGTGCCAGCAGCTTAGCTTGGGACAGGGTGGTTGCCTACGAGCAGTACTTC; J: TRBJ2-7; size: few; D: TRBD1; V: TRBV7-9
CDR3: CASSPSTGDYYNEQFF; DNA: TGCGCCAGCAGTCCATCGACAGGGGATTACTACAATGAGCAGTTCTTC; J: TRBJ2-1; size: -; D: TRBD1; V: TRBV4-1
CDR3: CASSSRTGVSQPQHF; DNA: TGTGCCAGCAGTTCGCGGACAGGGGTAAGTCAGCCCCAGCATTTT; J: TRBJ1-5; size: -; D: TRBD1; V: TRBV27
CDR3: CASSLTPGSTDTQYF; DNA: TGTGCCAGCAGCTTGACCCCGGGATCGACAGATACGCAGTATTTT; J: TRBJ2-3; size: -; D: -; V: TRBV5-8
CDR3: CASSLRAYSNQPQHF; DNA: TGTGCCAGCAGTTTAAGAGCGTATAGCAATCAGCCCCAGCATTTT; J: TRBJ1-5; size: -; D: -; V: TRBV27
CDR3: CASTDSPVSYNEQFF; DNA: TGCGCCAGCACCGACTCTCCGGTGTCCTACAATGAGCAGTTCTTC; J: TRBJ2-1; size: -; D: -; V: TRBV4-3
CDR3: CASSSTKGPGELFF; DNA: TGTGCCAGCTCATCGACCAAGGGGCCCGGGGAGCTGTTTTTT; J: TRBJ2-2; size: few; D: -; V: TRBV18
CDR3: CASSGRVDNEQFF; DNA: TGTGCCAGTAGTGGACGGGTGGACAATGAGCAGTTCTTC; J: TRBJ2-1; size: -; D: -; V: TRBV19
CDR3: CASRGPGGGNQPQHF; DNA: TGTGCCAGCAGAGGGCCCGGGGGCGGGAATCAGCCCCAGCATTTT; J: TRBJ1-5; size: once; D: -; V: TRBV27
CDR3: CASSQDVETQYF; DNA: TGCGCCAGCAGCCAAGACGTAGAGACCCAGTACTTC; J: TRBJ2-5; size: -; D: -; V: TRBV4-1
CDR3: CASSSPGQGLSEAFF; DNA: TGTGCCAGCAGCTCCCCGGGACAGGGTCTATCGGAAGCTTTCTTT; J: TRBJ1-1; size: -; D: TRBD1; V: TRBV5-6
CDR3: CASRVTGDNTDTQYF; DNA: TGCGCCAGCAGGGTGACAGGGGATAACACAGATACGCAGTATTTT; J: TRBJ2-3; size: once; D: TRBD1; V: TRBV5-1
CDR3: CASRTGRSTYEQYF; DNA: TGTGCCAGCAGGACAGGGCGGTCCACCTACGAGCAGTACTTC; J: TRBJ2-7; size: -; D: TRBD1; V: TRBV6-5
CDR3: CASSLGLAGATRGNEQFF; DNA: TGCGCCAGCAGTTTAGGACTAGCGGGAGCTACACGGGGGAATGAGCAGTTCTTC; J: TRBJ2-1; size: -; D: TRBD2; V: TRBV10-1
CDR3: CASSFPGLQGELFF; DNA: TGTGCCAGCAGTTTCCCCGGACTGCAAGGGGAACTGTTTTTT; J: TRBJ1-4; size: few; D: -; V: TRBV28
CDR3: CASSLYIAGPGYTF; DNA: TGTGCCAGCAGCTTATATATTGCAGGGCCTGGCTACACCTTC; J: TRBJ1-2; size: -; D: -; V: TRBV7-6
CDR3: CASSPHPGSATEAFF; DNA: TGTGCCAGCAGTCCCCACCCCGGGTCCGCCACTGAAGCTTTCTTT; J: TRBJ1-1; size: -; D: -; V: TRBV2
CDR3: CASSFFGNLETQYF; DNA: TGTGCCAGCAGCTTCTTCGGTAATCTGGAGACCCAGTACTTC; J: TRBJ2-5; size: -; D: -; V: TRBV7-6
CDR3: CASSQVAGGLNEQFF; DNA: TGTGCCAGCAGCCAAGTAGCGGGAGGCCTGAATGAGCAGTTCTTC; J: TRBJ2-1; size: -; D: TRBD2; V: TRBV9
CDR3: CASSPRLAGASEQYF; DNA: TGCGCCAGCAGCCCCCGACTAGCGGGAGCGTCCGAGCAGTACTTC; J: TRBJ2-7; size: once; D: TRBD2; V: TRBV5-1
CDR3: CASSGIGGAFNEQFF; DNA: TGTGCCAGCAGCGGGATTGGCGGAGCATTCAATGAGCAGTTCTTC; J: TRBJ2-1; size: -; D: -; V: TRBV9
CDR3: CASSNSGTGNTGELFF; DNA: TGTGCCAGCTCAAACTCCGGGACAGGGAACACCGGGGAGCTGTTTTTT; J: TRBJ2-2; size: few; D: TRBD1; V: TRBV6-6
CDR3: CASSVEWGTNYGYTF; DNA: TGTGCCAGCAGCGTAGAGTGGGGAACTAACTATGGCTACACCTTC; J: TRBJ1-2; size: -; D: -; V: TRBV9
CDR3: CASSPIAGGPSYEQYF; DNA: TGTGCCAGCTCACCGATAGCGGGAGGGCCGTCCTACGAGCAGTACTTC; J: TRBJ2-7; size: -; D: TRBD2; V: TRBV18
CDR3: CARSQTSGSWGEQYF; DNA: TGTGCCAGAAGCCAGACTAGCGGGAGTTGGGGCGAGCAGTACTTC; J: TRBJ2-7; size: -; D: TRBD2; V: TRBV5-3
CDR3: CASSAGLAGDGTDTQYF; DNA: TGTGCCAGCAGCGCCGGACTAGCGGGAGATGGCACAGATACGCAGTATTTT; J: TRBJ2-3; size: -; D: TRBD2; V: TRBV5-4
CDR3: CASSPRTGRFAAFF; DNA: TGTGCCAGCAGCCCCCGGACAGGGAGGTTCGCAGCTTTCTTT; J: TRBJ1-1; size: -; D: TRBD1; V: TRBV9
CDR3: CASSLSTGPNNEQFF; DNA: TGTGCCAGCAGCTTATCGACAGGCCCTAACAATGAGCAGTTCTTC; J: TRBJ2-1; size: -; D: -; V: TRBV7-7
CDR3: CASSLGPNTEAFF; DNA: TGTGCCAGCAGCTTGGGACCTAACACTGAAGCTTTCTTT; J: TRBJ1-1; size: -; D: -; V: TRBV5-5
CDR3: CASSPPGLAGERDEQYF; DNA: TGTGCCAGCAGCCCGCCGGGACTAGCGGGAGAACGTGACGAGCAGTACTTC; J: TRBJ2-7; size: -; D: TRBD2; V: TRBV7-9
CDR3: CAWSIDRTHTEAFF; DNA: TGTGCCTGGAGCATAGACAGGACTCACACTGAAGCTTTCTTT; J: TRBJ1-1; size: -; D: -; V: TRBV30
CDR3: CSVEGKGQKYEQYF; DNA: TGCAGCGTTGAAGGAAAGGGACAGAAATACGAGCAGTACTTC; J: TRBJ2-7; size: -; D: TRBD1; V: TRBV29-1